The 21 T cell receptor beta chains in this list originate from one sample, sequenced in a study of response to subunit inactivated influenza vaccine. TCRdb reprocessed the RT-PCR reads with MiXCR, giving one entry per CDR3 protein. The table records about 570,000 distinct CDR3 sequences, approximately 10% of them present only once. These data also formed part of another study, on T cells expressing NK-cell markers. That investigation notes: The cDNA for TCR beta came from 5'RACE template switching with UMIs.

The material sequenced was PBMCs from blood, taken on the day of vaccination. The receptors derive from a man aged 45-65 years who received an inactivated influenza vaccine.

This clonotype was counted a few times. V and J are TRBV3-1 and TRBJ1-1; TRBD1 matches 8 bases. The CDR3 sequence is 19 residues long. Germline V gene data show CDR1 as LGHDT and CDR2 as YNNKEL (reference sequence). V lost 3 bases and J lost 3; bases outside the gene matches: 18. The CDR3 nucleotides are TGTGCCAGCAGCCACCAGACAGGAGTACAGGGGGGTTTGTACACTGAAGCTTTCTTT. It specifies CASSHQTGVQGGLYTEAFF. The full variable domain, rest sourced from reference TRBV3-1 and TRBJ1-1, is DTAVSQTPKYLVTQMGNDKSIKCEQNLGHDTMYWYKQDSKKFLKIMFSYNNKELIINETVPNRFSPKSPDKAHLNLHINSLELGDSAVYFCASSHQTGVQGGLYTEAFFGQGTRLTVV.

This rearrangement joins TRBV6-1 to TRBJ2-1; no clear D. V dropped 5 bases and J dropped 9 bases, with 14 bases sitting between them. CDR1 and CDR2 (germline): MNHNS, SASEGT. The CDR3 is made up of 13 amino acids. DNA for the CDR3: TGTGCCAGCAGTAGTTCCCTCCACAGTGAGCAGTTCTTC. Translating it yields CASSSSLHSEQFF.

In this sample, this clonotype turned up a few times. This chain joins TRBV7-3 and TRBJ2-1, with TRBD2 matching over 7 bases. J lost 8 bases, V lost 1 base, and 5 bases had no gene match. Germline V gene lookup returns CDR1 SGHTA and CDR2 FQGTGA. This CDR3 has 14 residues. The CDR3 loop reads CASSLRGGSDEQFF. The CDR3 DNA reads as TGTGCCAGCAGCTTAAGGGGGGGGTCGGATGAGCAGTTCTTC.

This clonotype came up a few times. This chain joins TRBV12-3 or TRBV12-4 and TRBJ2-1; D is unclear. The CDR3 contains 12 residues. Trimming cost V 1 base and J 14 bases, with 12 bases left between them. The CDR3 here is CASSLGAPLEFF. The CDR3 region has the DNA TGTGCCAGCAGTTTAGGGGCTCCGCTTGAGTTCTTC.

The rearrangement links TRBV9 to TRBJ2-6; D is undetermined. The V end was cut by 1 base, the J end by 1 base, with 9 bases between. Germline V lookup: CDR1 SGDLS, CDR2 YYNGEE. CDR3 length: 16 amino acids. CDR3 in amino acids: CASSVTVGSGANVLTF. CDR3 coding DNA: TGTGCCAGCAGCGTAACAGTGGGGTCTGGGGCCAACGTCCTGACTTTC. The full variable domain, completed using reference TRBV9 and TRBJ2-6, is DSGVTQTPKHLITATGQRVTLRCSPRSGDLSVYWYQQSLDQGLQFLIQYYNGEERAKGNILERFSAQQFPDLHSELNLSSLELGDSALYFCASSVTVGSGANVLTFGAGSRLTVL.

V is TRBV6-1 and J is TRBJ1-1; 7 nucleotides match TRBD1. V dropped 6 bases and J dropped 2; count of bases not matched to a gene: 6. This CDR3 region has 14 residues. Germline CDR1 MNHNS, CDR2 SASEGT. The CDR3 DNA reads as TGTGCCAGCAGGCCCGGGACAGCCAACACTGAAGCTTTCTTT. Translation: CASRPGTANTEAFF.

In this sample, this clonotype turned up many times. The gene calls are TRBV5-1 and TRBJ1-1; the D is unclear. Trimming removed 0 bases from V and 1 base from J, with 4 bases in between. The CDR3 extends over 13 amino acids. Germline CDR1 is SGHRS and CDR2 is YFSETQ. Here the CDR3 reads CASSLVSNTEAFF. CDR3 in DNA: TGCGCCAGCAGCTTGGTTTCGAACACTGAAGCTTTCTTT.

The chain carries TRBV4-2 and TRBJ1-6, with 7 bases that match TRBD1. Germline values: CDR1 LGHNA, CDR2 YNFKEQ. The CDR3 contains 15 residues. With V trimmed by 4 bases and J by 6 bases, 6 bases remained unmatched. CDR3: CASSREGQSNSPLHF. The CDR3 DNA follows: TGTGCCAGCAGCCGAGAGGGACAGTCTAATTCACCCCTCCACTTT.

The table lists this clonotype with a few counts. V usage is TRBV28 and J usage is TRBJ1-6; 7 nucleotides align to TRBD1. V lost 5 bases and J lost 4; bases outside the gene matches: 2. CDR1 MDHEN and CDR2 SYDVKM come from the germline V gene. The CDR3 runs 14 residues. CDR3 amino acids: CASSPTGYNSPLHF. CDR3 DNA sequence: TGTGCCAGCAGTCCGACAGGGTATAATTCACCCCTCCACTTT.

In this sample, this clonotype turned up a few times. The chain employs TRBV28 and TRBJ2-3; 10 nucleotides line up with TRBD2. Per the germline V gene, CDR1 is MDHEN and CDR2 is SYDVKM. This CDR3 spans 16 amino acids. Trimming at V came to 4 bases and at J to 5 bases, leaving 9 bases not matched to a gene. The CDR3 spells CASSSPTSGEKDTQYF. The CDR3 DNA follows: TGTGCCAGCAGTTCCCCAACTAGCGGGGAAAAAGATACGCAGTATTTT.

V gene TRBV9 combines with J gene TRBJ2-1, with a weak D call TRBD1 (8 bases). In germline, CDR1 is SGDLS, CDR2 YYNGEE. The CDR3 loop spans 15 amino acids. V was cut by 0 bases and J by 7 bases, with 14 bases left in between. The CDR3 bases are TGTGCCAGCAGCGTAGTAACAGGGGGGGGGAATGAGCAGTTCTTC. It codes for CASSVVTGGGNEQFF. Using reference TRBV9 and TRBJ2-1 for the parts outside the CDR3, the full variable domain is DSGVTQTPKHLITATGQRVTLRCSPRSGDLSVYWYQQSLDQGLQFLIQYYNGEERAKGNILERFSAQQFPDLHSELNLSSLELGDSALYFCASSVVTGGGNEQFFGPGTRLTVL.

A few counts support this clonotype. This chain joins TRBV27 and TRBJ2-7; 9 positions agree with TRBD2. V was clipped by 8 bases and J by 0 bases; unmatched bases: 5. CDR1 is MNHEY and CDR2 is SMNVEV in the germline V gene (reference sequence). CDR3 length equals 14 residues. CDR3 in amino acids: CASAPSGVSYEQYF. The CDR3 bases are TGTGCCAGCGCACCTAGCGGGGTCTCCTACGAGCAGTACTTC.

This clonotype was seen only a few times. This chain joins TRBV20-1 and TRBJ2-7, with D perhaps matching TRBD1 (6 bases). The ends were cut back, 2 bases at V and 0 bases at J, with 11 bases in the middle. This CDR3 has 14 residues. Germline-derived CDR1 and CDR2 are DFQATT and SNEGSKA (reference sequence). Here the CDR3 reads CSARPSGVSYEQYF. CDR3 coding DNA: TGCAGTGCTAGACCCTCAGGGGTCTCCTACGAGCAGTACTTC.

This chain links TRBV7-3 with TRBJ2-3; 8 bases line up with TRBD2. Germline CDR1 reads SGHTA; CDR2 reads FQGTGA. The CDR3 extends over 15 amino acids. V shed 3 bases and J 6 bases; nucleotides not matched to a gene: 8. This CDR3 is CASSFNSGTSDTQYF. The CDR3 DNA reads as TGTGCCAGCAGCTTCAATTCCGGGACTAGTGATACGCAGTATTTT.

The rearrangement joins TRBV4-3 to TRBJ2-2; D not resolved. CDR3 length equals 15 residues. With 0 bases removed from V and 4 bases from J, the gap between germline ends came to 9 bases. Germline CDR1 LGHNA, CDR2 YSLEER. The CDR3 region is CASSQDSRSTGELFF. Written as DNA, the CDR3 is TGCGCCAGCAGCCAAGATTCCAGGTCCACCGGGGAGCTGTTTTTT.

This clonotype showed up just a few times. This sequence joins TRBV14 and TRBJ2-1; no firm D call. Germline V lookup: CDR1 SGHDN, CDR2 FVKESK. The CDR3 consists of 16 residues. The V gene lost 0 bases and the J gene lost 0 bases, with 9 bases spanning the gap. The CDR3: CASSQDWSVSYNEQFF. The CDR3 DNA follows: TGTGCCAGCAGCCAAGATTGGTCCGTCTCCTACAATGAGCAGTTCTTC. Together with reference TRBV14 and TRBJ2-1, the CDR3 gives the full variable domain: EAGVTQFPSHSVIEKGQTVTLRCDPISGHDNLYWYRRVMGKEIKFLLHFVKESKQDESGMPNNRFLAERTGGTYSTLKVQPAELEDSGVYFCASSQDWSVSYNEQFFGPGTRLTVL.

This clonotype was counted a few times. The CDR3 DNA follows: TGTGCCAGCAGCGGAGAGGTTTTAGAGACCCAGTACTTC. Translation: CASSGEVLETQYF. The chain has TRBV7-2 and TRBJ2-5; D uncertain. Germline V gene data show CDR1 as SGHTA and CDR2 as FQGNSA. The CDR3 covers 13 residues. Trimming cost V 5 bases and J 4 bases, with 11 bases left between them. Using reference TRBV7-2 and TRBJ2-5 for the parts outside the CDR3, the full variable domain is GAGVSQSPSNKVTEKGKDVELRCDPISGHTALYWYRQSLGQGLEFLIYFQGNSAPDKSGLPSDRFSAERTGGSVSTLTIQRTQQEDSAVYLCASSGEVLETQYFGPGTRLLVL.

This clonotype was counted many times. The chain combines TRBV5-1 with TRBJ1-2; a possible D gene is TRBD1 (5 bases). The CDR3 sequence is 12 residues long. Germline V lookup: CDR1 SGHRS, CDR2 YFSETQ. V lost 3 bases, J lost 9 bases, and 12 bases lay in between. DNA for the CDR3: TGCGCCAGCAGCTCGGGACTTCAGAGCTACACCTTC. This gives the protein CASSSGLQSYTF.

This clonotype was seen repeatedly, ten times or more. The chain recombines TRBV6-2 or TRBV6-3 with TRBJ2-4, with D possibly being TRBD1 or TRBD2 (5 bases each). This CDR3 region has 12 residues. V was shortened by 2 bases and J by 6 bases, with 5 bases between the two germline ends. Germline values: CDR1 MNHEY, CDR2 SVGEGT. In DNA form, the CDR3 reads TGTGCCAGCAGTTACGGGACAAACATTCAGTACTTC. Its protein is CASSYGTNIQYF.

The chain joins TRBV3-1 to TRBJ1-2; the D is unclear. Deletions cut 5 bases from V and 3 bases from J, with 13 bases between. The CDR3 loop spans 14 amino acids. Per the germline V gene, CDR1 is LGHDT and CDR2 is YNNKEL (reference sequence). DNA for the CDR3: TGTGCCAGCAGCATTGCCCCCCAAGACTATGGCTACACCTTC. Translating it yields CASSIAPQDYGYTF.

This CDR3 reads CASSPRGTAFTLDTQYF. The CDR3 bases are TGTGCCAGCAGCCCCCGGGGCACGGCTTTCACTTTGGATACGCAGTATTTT. The chain uses TRBV7-9 and TRBJ2-3; D possibly matches TRBD1 or TRBD2 (5 bases each). Germline-derived CDR1 and CDR2 are SEHNR and FQNEAQ (reference sequence). Trimming removed 5 bases at V and 6 bases at J, with 24 bases between. The CDR3 has 17 amino acids.